These T cell receptor beta chains were read from a single sample in a study of blood T cells in healthy people across ages. TCRdb reprocessed the 5' RACE reads with MiXCR, giving one entry per CDR3 protein. The table includes about 590,000 distinct CDR3 sequences, approximately 30% detected once. The sequencing input was blood. The receptors stem from a woman older than 75 in good health. Each CDR3 is given with its conserved first and last residue. The D gene is left open where the match is weak. Where a row states a size, it is once, few, many or the class of an expanded clone; other rows omit it.

j_call d_call clone_size v_call cdr3_nt cdr3_aa
TRBJ2-7 TRBD1 NA TRBV28 TGTGCCAGCAGTTCCACAGGGGGCGTGCAGTACTTC CASSSTGGVQYF
TRBJ2-7 TRBD1 many TRBV5-4 TGTGCCAGCAGCCCGGACAGGGCGCAGTACGAGCAGTACTTC CASSPDRAQYEQYF
TRBJ2-7 TRBD2 NA TRBV7-8 TGTGCCAGCAGCTTCGTTAGCGGGGTCTCCTACGAGCAGTACTTC CASSFVSGVSYEQYF
TRBJ1-5 NA NA TRBV2 TGTGCCAGCAGTGCTCGGGGCCTCCCCCATCAGCCCCAGCATTTT CASSARGLPHQPQHF
TRBJ2-1 TRBD1 many TRBV18 TGTGCCAGCTCACCCTTTAAGGGGGCGTCGTCCGGTGAGCAGTTCTTC CASSPFKGASSGEQFF
TRBJ2-3 NA many TRBV12-3/TRBV12-4 TGTGCCAGCAGTTTAGGAGGGGAGGCGTATTTT CASSLGGEAYF
TRBJ2-7 NA few TRBV6-1 TGTGCCAGCAGTGAAGGGGGACTCTACGAGCAGTACTTC CASSEGGLYEQYF
TRBJ2-5 TRBD2 NA TRBV18 TGTGCCAGCTCACCACTTGGTAGCGGGGTACAAGAGACCCAGTACTTC CASSPLGSGVQETQYF
TRBJ1-1 NA NA TRBV20-1 TGCAGTGCTAGGTGGGAAAAGGTAACTTTCTTT CSARWEKVTFF
TRBJ1-4 NA NA TRBV19 TGTGCCAGCGCGCCCGGGTCCGCGGGGAATGAAAAACTGTTTTTT CASAPGSAGNEKLFF
TRBJ2-5 NA many TRBV7-9 TGTGCCAGCAGCGTCGGTCGGGAGACCCAGTACTTC CASSVGRETQYF
TRBJ2-7 NA many TRBV6-2/TRBV6-3 TGTGCCAGCACCCAGGGTGGAGAGCAGTACTTC CASTQGGEQYF
TRBJ2-7 TRBD2 many TRBV4-2 TGTGCCAGCAGCCAAGATACTAGCGGGGACTACGAGCAGTACTTC CASSQDTSGDYEQYF
TRBJ1-1 NA NA TRBV7-2 TGTGCCAGCAGCTCAGTCCAGGGATATACTGAAGCTTTCTTT CASSSVQGYTEAFF
TRBJ2-7 NA few TRBV7-6 TGTGCCAGCAGCTTAGTGGGGGGCGGAGGCTACAATGAGCAGTACTTC CASSLVGGGGYNEQYF
TRBJ1-1 NA once TRBV29-1 TGCAGCGTTGAACCTAGGGCACGGTTCACTGAAGCTTTCTTT CSVEPRARFTEAFF
TRBJ1-1 NA many TRBV7-2 TGTGCCAGCGGCCCCCCGAGGCCCTTTGAAGCTTTCTTT CASGPPRPFEAFF
TRBJ1-1 NA many TRBV20-1 TGCAGTGCTAGCCCTCGAGGAGGGGGATGGACTGAAGCTTTCTTT CSASPRGGGWTEAFF
TRBJ2-6 NA many TRBV4-3 TGCGCCAGCAGCCAGTCGCGGACAAGGGCTGGGGCCAACGTCCTGACTTTC CASSQSRTRAGANVLTF
TRBJ2-7 NA few TRBV28 TGTGCCAGCAGTGGATCAGGGGGCGGGGGTAGCGGGGGAATCTACGAGCAGTACTTC CASSGSGGGGSGGIYEQYF
TRBJ2-3 TRBD2 once TRBV5-1 TGCGCCAGCAGCTTTCCTAGCGGGAGAGGCACAGATACGCAGTATTTT CASSFPSGRGTDTQYF
TRBJ1-1 TRBD1 NA TRBV11-1 TGTGCCAGCAGCTTAGAGGGGGCGGTTCGGAACACTGAAGCTTTCTTT CASSLEGAVRNTEAFF
TRBJ1-2 NA many TRBV6-5 TGTGCCAGCAGCCTCCAGGGTGGATCTCCTTATGGCTACACCTTC CASSLQGGSPYGYTF
TRBJ1-1 NA NA TRBV4-3 TGCGCCAGCAGCCAAGACCCTGGGCCCGACGGCACTGAAGCTTTCTTT CASSQDPGPDGTEAFF
TRBJ1-5 NA many TRBV20-1 TGCAGTGCTAGAGATCGAACTGATCAGCCCCAGCATTTT CSARDRTDQPQHF
TRBJ2-7 NA many TRBV6-5 TGTGCCAGCAGTTACGTCGCGGAAGGCGAGCAGTACTTC CASSYVAEGEQYF
TRBJ2-3 TRBD2 many TRBV7-3 TGTGCCAGCAGCTACGGACTAGCGGGGGGCACAGATACGCAGTATTTT CASSYGLAGGTDTQYF
TRBJ1-1 TRBD1 many TRBV7-9 TGTGCCAGCAGCTTAGGACAGGGTAGCGCTGAAGCTTTCTTT CASSLGQGSAEAFF
TRBJ2-7 NA many TRBV28 TGTGCCAGCAGTTTCGAGAGGTTTAACTACGAGCAGTACTTC CASSFERFNYEQYF
TRBJ1-5 NA many TRBV7-2 TGTGCCAGCAGCCCTGTAAATAGCAATCAGCCCCAGCATTTT CASSPVNSNQPQHF
TRBJ1-6 NA many TRBV20-1 TGCAGTGCTAGAGATCGTGGACTTCTAAATTCACCCCTCCACTTT CSARDRGLLNSPLHF
TRBJ2-7 NA many TRBV24-1 TGTGCCACCAGTGATATCTACGAGCAGTACTTC CATSDIYEQYF
TRBJ1-1 NA few TRBV28 TGTGCCAGCAGTTACGTCAGTGAAGCTTTCTTT CASSYVSEAFF
TRBJ2-3 NA many TRBV3-1 TGTGCCAGCGGGGCCGGGACGTCTAGCACAGATACGCAGTATTTT CASGAGTSSTDTQYF
TRBJ2-3 NA many TRBV5-1 TGCGCCAGCAGCCGGGCGGAGGGGGGATACAATACGCAGTATTTT CASSRAEGGYNTQYF
TRBJ2-5 NA many TRBV12-3/TRBV12-4 TGTGCCAGCAGTTTTAGGGACAGCGGGCCAAGGGAGCAGTACTTC CASSFRDSGPREQYF
TRBJ1-1 NA NA TRBV20-1 TGCAGTGCTGCTTTCGTCTCTTCGAACACTGAAGCTTTCTTT CSAAFVSSNTEAFF
TRBJ1-6 TRBD1 NA TRBV6-2/TRBV6-3 TGTGCCAGCAGTACTACGTCCACCCTGACAGGGGGTGATCCACCCCTCCACTTT CASSTTSTLTGGDPPLHF
TRBJ1-1 NA few TRBV6-1 TGTGCCAGCAGGGAAAACACTGAAGCTTTCTTT CASRENTEAFF
TRBJ2-5 TRBD1 many TRBV29-1 TGCAGCGTTGAATTCGGCTCAGGGGGAGAGACCCAGTACTTC CSVEFGSGGETQYF
TRBJ2-1 TRBD1 many TRBV12-3/TRBV12-4 TGTGCCAGCAGACCCGGGACAGGGTGGAATGAGCAGTTCTTC CASRPGTGWNEQFF
TRBJ1-6 NA NA TRBV7-9 TGTGCCAGCAGCCCGTCTAGGGGGGATACACCCCTCCACTTT CASSPSRGDTPLHF
TRBJ2-1 TRBD2 many TRBV7-9 TGTGCCAGCAGCCCTGAGCGGGGACTCTACAATGAGCAGTTCTTC CASSPERGLYNEQFF
TRBJ2-2 TRBD1 NA TRBV7-2 TGTGCCAGCAGCCTCTTGGCAGGGGGCGGGGAGCTGTTTTTT CASSLLAGGGELFF
TRBJ2-3 NA many TRBV20-1 TGCAGTGCTGATATAGGGGGGGCCTTTACGCAGTATTTT CSADIGGAFTQYF
TRBJ2-7 NA many TRBV5-1 TGCGCCAGCAGCCTTGGACGAAACGAGCAGTACTTC CASSLGRNEQYF
TRBJ2-7 TRBD1 many TRBV30 TGTGCCTGGAGCCAACTCAAGACAGGGATACATTACGAGCAGTACTTC CAWSQLKTGIHYEQYF
TRBJ2-5 TRBD1 many TRBV6-5 TGTGCCAGCAGTCCACGGGACAGCGATGTGGAGACCCAGTACTTC CASSPRDSDVETQYF